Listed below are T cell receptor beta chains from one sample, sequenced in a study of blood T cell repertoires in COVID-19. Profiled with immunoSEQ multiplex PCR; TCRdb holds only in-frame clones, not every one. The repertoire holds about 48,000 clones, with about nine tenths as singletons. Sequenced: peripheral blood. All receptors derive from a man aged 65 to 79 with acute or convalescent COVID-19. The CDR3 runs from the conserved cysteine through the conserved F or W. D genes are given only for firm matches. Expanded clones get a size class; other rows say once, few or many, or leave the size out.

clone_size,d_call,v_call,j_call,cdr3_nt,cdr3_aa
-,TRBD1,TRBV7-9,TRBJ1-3,TGTGCCAGCAGCTTAGCAGTAGGGACAGGGGGCGTCGGAAACACCATATATTTT,CASSLAVGTGGVGNTIYF
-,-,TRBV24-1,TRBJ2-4,TGTGCCACCAGTGACTCCCGACAGGCCAAAAACATTCAGTACTTC,CATSDSRQAKNIQYF
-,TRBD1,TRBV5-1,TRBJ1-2,TGCGCCAGCAGTCGTACAGGGGGCTATGGCTACACCTTC,CASSRTGGYGYTF
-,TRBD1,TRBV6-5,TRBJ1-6,TGTGCCAGCCGGGCAGGGGGTAATTCACCCCTCCACTTT,CASRAGGNSPLHF
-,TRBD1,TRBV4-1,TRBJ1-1,TGCGCCAGCAGCCTTGGACAGGCTAACACTGAAGCTTTCTTT,CASSLGQANTEAFF
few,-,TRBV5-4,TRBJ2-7,TGTGCCTGGGGGGTACTCCCCAACGAGCAGTACTTC,CAWGVLPNEQYF
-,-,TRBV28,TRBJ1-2,TGTGCCATTACCCAGAACAGGGTCCTCCATGGCTACACCTTC,CAITQNRVLHGYTF
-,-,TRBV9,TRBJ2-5,TGTGCCAGCAGCGTAGAAGGCGACCCGGGGGAGACCCAGTACTTC,CASSVEGDPGETQYF
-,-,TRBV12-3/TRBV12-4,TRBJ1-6,TGTGCCAGCAGCCGTCTTAATTCACCCCTCCACTTT,CASSRLNSPLHF
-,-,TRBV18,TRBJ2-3,TGTGCCAGCTCACCCCAAAACTCGGGAGATACGCAGTATTTT,CASSPQNSGDTQYF
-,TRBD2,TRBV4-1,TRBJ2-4,TGCGCCAGCAGCTACCCGGGTCGGGGGGGGACCAAAAACATTCAGTACTTC,CASSYPGRGGTKNIQYF
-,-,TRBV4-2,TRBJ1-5,TGTGCCAGCAGCCAAGAGAGGCAATACCAGCCCCAGCATTTT,CASSQERQYQPQHF
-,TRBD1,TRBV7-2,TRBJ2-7,TGTGCCAGCAGCTCCCGGGACAGCTACGAGCAGTACTTC,CASSSRDSYEQYF
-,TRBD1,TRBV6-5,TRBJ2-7,TGTGCCAGCAGAGGGACAGCGGATTCCTACGAGCAGTACTTC,CASRGTADSYEQYF
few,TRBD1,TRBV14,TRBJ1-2,TGTGCCAGCAGCCAAGTCACAGGGGGCTATGGCTACACCTTC,CASSQVTGGYGYTF
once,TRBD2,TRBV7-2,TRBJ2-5,TGTGCCAGCAGCTTAGAGGCTCTAGCGGGGGGCCAAGAGACCCAGTACTTC,CASSLEALAGGQETQYF
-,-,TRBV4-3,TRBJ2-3,TGCGCCAGCAGCCGATCCTCAGGGGCAGATACGCAGTATTTT,CASSRSSGADTQYF
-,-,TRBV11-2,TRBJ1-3,TGTGCCAGCAGCTCGCTATCGACAGGAAACACCATATATTTT,CASSSLSTGNTIYF
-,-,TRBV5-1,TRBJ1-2,TGCGCCAGCAGCTTGGGGACAGCCAACTATGGCTACACCTTC,CASSLGTANYGYTF
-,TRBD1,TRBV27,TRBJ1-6,TGTGCCAGCAGCTCGGGACAGGTCAATAATTCACCCCTCCACTTT,CASSSGQVNNSPLHF
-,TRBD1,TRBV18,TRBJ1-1,TGTGCCAGCTCACCTCGGACAGGGGGCCAGGGGACTGAAGCTTTCTTT,CASSPRTGGQGTEAFF